This entry concerns a single T cell receptor beta chain. Antigen unknown. The record originates from a study of T cell responses to AZD1222 COVID-19 vaccine. Study-level findings and limits: Nearly half of spike-specific TCRs reportedly go after variant regions that carry no mutations. Spike-specific TCR breadth and depth rose after two AZD1222 doses. Females made up more of the donors, who were largely white British, and clonal diversity may have come out too low.

TCRdb keeps only in-frame clones here, not all; method: immunoSEQ multiplex PCR. This sample has approximately 100,000 clones, with just over 90% found just once. Germline V gene data show CDR1 as SQVTM and CDR2 as ANQGSEA. This CDR3 is built from 14 residues. V lost 2 bases and J lost 3; bases outside the gene matches: 3. The sample in question was peripheral blood, obtained on day 0 of AZD1222 vaccination. The sequence came from an adult in good health. The chain recombines TRBV29-1 with TRBJ2-1; 8 bases agree with TRBD2. This chain's CDR3 is CSVETTSDYNEQFF. The CDR3 nucleotides read TGCAGCGTTGAAACGACTAGCGACTACAATGAGCAGTTCTTC.